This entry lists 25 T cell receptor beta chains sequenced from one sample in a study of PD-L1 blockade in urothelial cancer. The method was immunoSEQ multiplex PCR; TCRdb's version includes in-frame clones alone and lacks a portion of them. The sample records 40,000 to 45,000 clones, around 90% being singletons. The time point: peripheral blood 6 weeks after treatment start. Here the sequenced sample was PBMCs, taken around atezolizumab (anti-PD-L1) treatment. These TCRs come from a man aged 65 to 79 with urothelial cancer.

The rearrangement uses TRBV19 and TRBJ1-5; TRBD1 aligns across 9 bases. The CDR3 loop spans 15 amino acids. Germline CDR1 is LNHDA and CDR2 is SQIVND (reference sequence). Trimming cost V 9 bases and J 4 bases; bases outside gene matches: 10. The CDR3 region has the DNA TGTGCCAGCGAGACAGGGGGATCTGGGAATCAGCCCCAGCATTTT. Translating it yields CASETGGSGNQPQHF.

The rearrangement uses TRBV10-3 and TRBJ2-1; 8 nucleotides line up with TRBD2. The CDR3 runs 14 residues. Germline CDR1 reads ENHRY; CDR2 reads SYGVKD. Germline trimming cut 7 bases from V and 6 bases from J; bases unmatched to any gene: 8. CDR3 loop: CAINSAGAVNEQFF. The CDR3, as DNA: TGTGCCATCAATTCAGCGGGAGCCGTCAATGAGCAGTTCTTC.

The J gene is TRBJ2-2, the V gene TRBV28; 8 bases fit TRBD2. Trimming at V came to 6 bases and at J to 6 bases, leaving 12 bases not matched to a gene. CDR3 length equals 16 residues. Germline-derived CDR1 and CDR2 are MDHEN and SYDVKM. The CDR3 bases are TGTGCCAGCAGAGGTAGCGGGACAAAGGGGGCCGGGGAGCTGTTTTTT. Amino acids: CASRGSGTKGAGELFF.

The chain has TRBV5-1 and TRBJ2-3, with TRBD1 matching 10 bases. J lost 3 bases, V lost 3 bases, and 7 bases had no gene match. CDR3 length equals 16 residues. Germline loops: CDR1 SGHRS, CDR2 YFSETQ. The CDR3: CASSWGQGTGTDTQYF. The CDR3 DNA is TGCGCCAGCAGCTGGGGACAGGGGACCGGGACAGATACGCAGTATTTT.

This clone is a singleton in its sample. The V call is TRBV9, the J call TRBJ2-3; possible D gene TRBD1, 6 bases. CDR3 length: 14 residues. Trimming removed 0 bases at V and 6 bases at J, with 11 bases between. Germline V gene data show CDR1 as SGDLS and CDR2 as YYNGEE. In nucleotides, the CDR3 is TGTGCCAGCAGCGTAGAACAGGGCCGGGATACGCAGTATTTT. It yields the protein CASSVEQGRDTQYF.

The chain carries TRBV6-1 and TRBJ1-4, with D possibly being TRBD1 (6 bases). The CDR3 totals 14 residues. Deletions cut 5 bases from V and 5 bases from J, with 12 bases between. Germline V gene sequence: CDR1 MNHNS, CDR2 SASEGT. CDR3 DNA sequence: TGTGCCAGCAGTAAAGGGCAGGGGAATGAAAAACTGTTTTTT. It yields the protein CASSKGQGNEKLFF.

CDR3 DNA: TGCGCCAGCAGCCCGGGTCTCTACGAGCAGTACTTC. Amino acids: CASSPGLYEQYF. The chain is built from TRBV10-2 and TRBJ2-7, with unresolved D. The germline V and J ends were trimmed by 6 bases and 3 bases, with 9 bases remaining between them. The germline V gene has CDR1 WSHSY and CDR2 SAAADI. The CDR3 contains 12 residues.

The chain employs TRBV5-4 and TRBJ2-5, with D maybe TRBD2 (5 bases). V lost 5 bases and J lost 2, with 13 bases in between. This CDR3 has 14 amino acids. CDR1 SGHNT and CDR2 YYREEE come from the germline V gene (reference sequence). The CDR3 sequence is CASRRALGQETQYF. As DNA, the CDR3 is TGTGCCAGCAGGAGGGCCCTGGGGCAAGAGACCCAGTACTTC.

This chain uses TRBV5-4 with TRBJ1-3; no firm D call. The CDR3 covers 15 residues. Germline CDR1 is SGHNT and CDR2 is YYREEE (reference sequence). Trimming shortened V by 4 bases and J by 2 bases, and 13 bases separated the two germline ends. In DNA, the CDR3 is TGTGCCAGCAGCCCCGTAGGAGGGACTGGAAACACCATATATTTT. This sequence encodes CASSPVGGTGNTIYF. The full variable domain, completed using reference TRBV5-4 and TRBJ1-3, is ETGVTQSPTHLIKTRGQQVTLRCSSQSGHNTVSWYQQALGQGPQFIFQYYREEENGRGNFPPRFSGLQFPNYSSELNVNALELDDSALYLCASSPVGGTGNTIYFGEGSWLTVV.

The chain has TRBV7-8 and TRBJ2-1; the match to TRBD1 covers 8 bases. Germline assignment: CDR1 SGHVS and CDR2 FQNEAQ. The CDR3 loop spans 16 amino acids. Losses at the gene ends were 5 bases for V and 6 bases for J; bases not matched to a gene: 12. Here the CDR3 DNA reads TGTGCCAGCAGCCAGGGGGCCCGGCTCGGGCCCAATGAGCAGTTCTTC. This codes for CASSQGARLGPNEQFF.

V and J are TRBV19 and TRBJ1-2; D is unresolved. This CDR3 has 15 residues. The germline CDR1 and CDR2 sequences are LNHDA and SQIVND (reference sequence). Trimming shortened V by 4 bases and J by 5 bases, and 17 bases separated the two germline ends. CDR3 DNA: TGTGCCAGTAGTACCGAAAACCTTGGGAGATATGGCTACACCTTC. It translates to CASSTENLGRYGYTF.

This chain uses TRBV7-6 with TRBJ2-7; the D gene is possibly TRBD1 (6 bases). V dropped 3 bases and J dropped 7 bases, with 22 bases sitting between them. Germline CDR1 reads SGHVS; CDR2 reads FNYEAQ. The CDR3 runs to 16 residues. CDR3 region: CASSLQTGTVSGEQYF. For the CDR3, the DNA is TGTGCCAGCAGCTTGCAGACAGGTACTGTGTCTGGGGAGCAGTACTTC.

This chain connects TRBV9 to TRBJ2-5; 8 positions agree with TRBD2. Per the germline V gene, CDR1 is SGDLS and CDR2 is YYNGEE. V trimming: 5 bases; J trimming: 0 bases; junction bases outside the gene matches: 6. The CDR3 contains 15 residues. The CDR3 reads CASSLAGIYQETQYF. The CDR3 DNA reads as TGTGCCAGCAGTTTAGCGGGGATCTACCAAGAGACCCAGTACTTC.

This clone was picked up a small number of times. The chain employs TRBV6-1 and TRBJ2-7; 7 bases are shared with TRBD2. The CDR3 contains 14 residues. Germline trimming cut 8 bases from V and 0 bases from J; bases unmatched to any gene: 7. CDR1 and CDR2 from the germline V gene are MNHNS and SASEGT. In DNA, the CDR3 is TGTGCCAGCGGACTAGGCGGGAGCTCCTACGAGCAGTACTTC. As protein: CASGLGGSSYEQYF.

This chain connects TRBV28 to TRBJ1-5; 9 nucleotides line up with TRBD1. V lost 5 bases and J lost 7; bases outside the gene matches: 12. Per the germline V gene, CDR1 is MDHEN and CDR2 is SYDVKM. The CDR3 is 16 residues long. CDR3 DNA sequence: TGTGCCAGCAGTCCCGGACAGGGGCGAAGTGGCCAGCCCCAGCATTTT. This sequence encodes CASSPGQGRSGQPQHF.

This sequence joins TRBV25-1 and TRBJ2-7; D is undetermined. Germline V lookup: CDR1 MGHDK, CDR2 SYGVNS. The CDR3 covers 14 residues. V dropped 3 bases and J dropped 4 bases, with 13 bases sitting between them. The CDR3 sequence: CASSDELPPYEQYF. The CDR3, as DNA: TGTGCCAGCAGTGACGAGCTACCCCCTTACGAGCAGTACTTC.

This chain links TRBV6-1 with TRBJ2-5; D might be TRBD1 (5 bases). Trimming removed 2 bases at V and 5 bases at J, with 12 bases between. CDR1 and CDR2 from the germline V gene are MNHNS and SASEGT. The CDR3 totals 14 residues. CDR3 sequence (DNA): TGTGCCAGCAGTGAACAGCAGGGTGTGGAGACCCAGTACTTC. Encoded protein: CASSEQQGVETQYF.

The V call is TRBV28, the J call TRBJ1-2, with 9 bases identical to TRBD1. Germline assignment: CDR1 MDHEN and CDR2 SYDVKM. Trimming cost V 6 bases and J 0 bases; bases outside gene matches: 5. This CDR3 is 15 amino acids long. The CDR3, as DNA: TGTGCCAGCAGCCGGGGACAGGGTGCTAACTATGGCTACACCTTC. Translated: CASSRGQGANYGYTF.

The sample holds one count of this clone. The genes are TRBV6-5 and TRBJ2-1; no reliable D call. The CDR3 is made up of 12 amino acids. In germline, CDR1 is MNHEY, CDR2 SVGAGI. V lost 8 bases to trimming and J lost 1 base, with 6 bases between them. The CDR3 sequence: CASRTSYNEQFF. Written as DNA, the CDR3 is TGTGCCAGCCGAACATCCTACAATGAGCAGTTCTTC.

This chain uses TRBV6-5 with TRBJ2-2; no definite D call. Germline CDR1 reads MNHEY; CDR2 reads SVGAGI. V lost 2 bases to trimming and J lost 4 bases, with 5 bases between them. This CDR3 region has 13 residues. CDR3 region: CASSYILTGELFF. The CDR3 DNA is TGTGCCAGCAGTTACATCCTCACCGGGGAGCTGTTTTTT.

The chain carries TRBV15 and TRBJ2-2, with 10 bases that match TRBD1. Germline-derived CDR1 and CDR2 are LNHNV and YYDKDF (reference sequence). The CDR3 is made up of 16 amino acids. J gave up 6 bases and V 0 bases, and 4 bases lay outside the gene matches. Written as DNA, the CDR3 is TGTGCCACCAGCAGAGATCCGGACAGGGGGGCCGGGGAGCTGTTTTTT. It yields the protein CATSRDPDRGAGELFF.

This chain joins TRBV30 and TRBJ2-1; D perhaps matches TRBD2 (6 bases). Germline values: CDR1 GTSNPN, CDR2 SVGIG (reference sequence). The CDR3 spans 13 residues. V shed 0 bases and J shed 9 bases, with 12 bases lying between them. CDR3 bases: TGTGCCTGGAGTGTAGCCAGAGCGGGTGAGCAGTTCTTC. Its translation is CAWSVARAGEQFF.

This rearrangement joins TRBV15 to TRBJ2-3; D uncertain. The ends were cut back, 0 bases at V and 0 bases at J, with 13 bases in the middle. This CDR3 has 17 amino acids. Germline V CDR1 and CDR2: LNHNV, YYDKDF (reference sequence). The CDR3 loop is CATSRDLVAGSTDTQYF. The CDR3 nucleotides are TGTGCCACCAGCAGAGATCTGGTTGCTGGCAGCACAGATACGCAGTATTTT.

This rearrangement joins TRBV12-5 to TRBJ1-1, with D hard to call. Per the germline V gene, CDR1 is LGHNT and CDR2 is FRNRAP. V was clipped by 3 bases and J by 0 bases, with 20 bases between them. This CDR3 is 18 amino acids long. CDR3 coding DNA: TGTGCTAGTGGTTTTTTTGTAGAAGGAGTGAGGCTGAACACTGAAGCTTTCTTT. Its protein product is CASGFFVEGVRLNTEAFF.

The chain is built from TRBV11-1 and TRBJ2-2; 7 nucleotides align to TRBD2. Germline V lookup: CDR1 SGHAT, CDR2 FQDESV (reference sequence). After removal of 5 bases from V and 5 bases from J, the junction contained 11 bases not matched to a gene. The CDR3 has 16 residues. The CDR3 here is CASSPDGGRVTGELFF. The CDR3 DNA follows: TGTGCCAGCAGCCCCGATGGCGGGAGAGTAACCGGGGAGCTGTTTTTT. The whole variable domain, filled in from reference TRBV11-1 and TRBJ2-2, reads EAEVAQSPRYKITEKSQAVAFWCDPISGHATLYWYRQILGQGPELLVQFQDESVVDDSQLPKDRFSAERLKGVDSTLKIQPAELGDSAMYLCASSPDGGRVTGELFFGEGSRLTVL.